Listed below are T cell receptor beta chains from one sample, sequenced in a study of T cell repertoires in cytomegalovirus infection. What these receptors recognize is not known. TCRdb re-called the reads through MiXCR, storing one row per CDR3 protein. The repertoire holds 830,000 or so distinct CDR3 sequences, with around a third as singletons. This sample comprised cultured CD8+ T cells from PBMCs, obtained from culture after CMV antigen stimulation. The origin of the receptors is a human donor in good health (CMV status not recorded). Some clones in this sample may be carry-over from other donors' samples. CDR3s include the opening cysteine and the closing phenylalanine or tryptophan. D genes are given only for firm matches. Not every row has a clone size; where given, it reads once, few, many or a size class.

>TRBJ1-5|NA|once|TRBV19
TGTGCCAGTAGTATCGAATGGGATCAGCCCCAGCATTTT
CASSIEWDQPQHF
>TRBJ2-5|NA|few|TRBV7-9
TGTGCCAGCAGCTCAACCCCAGGGGCAGGGGCGTACCAAGAGACCCAGTACTTC
CASSSTPGAGAYQETQYF
>TRBJ1-2|TRBD1|once|TRBV13
TGTGCCAGCAGCCCCCTCCGGACAGGGTCGTATGGCTACACCTTC
CASSPLRTGSYGYTF
>TRBJ1-6|TRBD1|NA|TRBV7-9
TGTGCCAGCAGCTTGGACAGGGACAATTCACCCCTCCACTTT
CASSLDRDNSPLHF
>TRBJ1-2|TRBD1|NA|TRBV6-5
TGTGCCAGCAGTTACTTTGTTACAGGGGGCGGATGGGGCTACACCTTC
CASSYFVTGGGWGYTF
>TRBJ2-2|NA|NA|TRBV12-5
TGTGCTAGTGAACTGGGGTCCGGGGAGCTGTTTTTT
CASELGSGELFF
>TRBJ1-5|NA|few|TRBV6-2/TRBV6-3
TGTGCCAGCAGAAGGGACGTTAGCAATCAGCCCCAGCATTTT
CASRRDVSNQPQHF
>TRBJ1-1|TRBD1|NA|TRBV15
TGTGCCACCAGCCGATACAGGGGGAACACTGAAGCTTTCTTT
CATSRYRGNTEAFF
>TRBJ2-1|TRBD2|NA|TRBV5-1
TGCGCCAGCAGCTTGAGCGGGGTTCTGGGACTAGCGGTTTCCAATGAGCAGTTCTTC
CASSLSGVLGLAVSNEQFF
>TRBJ2-2|TRBD2|few|TRBV6-5
TGTGCCAGCAGGTTGTCTGAAGCGGGGGAGAACGGGGAGCTGTTTTTT
CASRLSEAGENGELFF
>TRBJ1-1|NA|NA|TRBV28
TGTGCCAGCAGTTCCTGGCCCGAAGCTTTCTTT
CASSSWPEAFF
>TRBJ2-1|NA|few|TRBV6-2/TRBV6-3
TGTGCCAGCAGTTATCCGATCAGCTCCTACAATGAGCAGTTCTTC
CASSYPISSYNEQFF
>TRBJ2-5|TRBD2|NA|TRBV12-3/TRBV12-4
TGTGCCAGCAGTGCCGGGGGGAACCAAGAGACCCAGTACTTC
CASSAGGNQETQYF
>TRBJ1-2|NA|few|TRBV12-3/TRBV12-4
TGTGCCAGCAGCCTGCTCGAAGGCTCTAACTATGGCTACACCTTC
CASSLLEGSNYGYTF
>TRBJ2-7|NA|few|TRBV27
TGTGCCAGCAGTTTATCGTGGGGGGACACTATCTACGAGCAGTACTTC
CASSLSWGDTIYEQYF
>TRBJ2-1|TRBD2|once|TRBV27
TGTGCCAGCAGTGTGCTAGCGGGGGGCGTAAATGAGCAGTTCTTC
CASSVLAGGVNEQFF
>TRBJ1-1|NA|NA|TRBV7-9
TGTGCCAGCAGCCTCGTTACCCACACTGAAGCTTTCTTT
CASSLVTHTEAFF
>TRBJ1-1|TRBD1|NA|TRBV4-2
TGTGCCAGCAGCCAAGACGTACAGGGGGCGGTCGGGGACACTGAAGCTTTCTTT
CASSQDVQGAVGDTEAFF
>TRBJ2-5|NA|few|TRBV6-2/TRBV6-3
TGTGCCAGCAGCAACTCCGACAGGCCCCAAGAGACCCAGTACTTC
CASSNSDRPQETQYF
>TRBJ2-5|TRBD2|many|TRBV7-8
TGTGCCAGCAGCCCTCAAGGGGGACTAGCGGGGGGTAGGGAGACCCAGTACTTC
CASSPQGGLAGGRETQYF
>TRBJ2-1|NA|few|TRBV27
TGTGCCAGCAGTTTACCGAAAGGTGAGCAGTTCTTC
CASSLPKGEQFF
>TRBJ2-7|TRBD2|NA|TRBV5-6
TGTGCCAGCAGCCTGTTCCTAGCGGGGGGGCCCGTGGGCTACGAGCAGTACTTC
CASSLFLAGGPVGYEQYF
>TRBJ2-2|NA|NA|TRBV7-3
TGTGCCAGCAACACGACCCGGTTGAACTCGAACACCGGGGAGCTGTTTTTT
CASNTTRLNSNTGELFF
>TRBJ1-6|NA|NA|TRBV6-6
TGTGCCAGCAGTTACCCCACCGGTTGGGGAGATAATTCACCCCTCCACTTT
CASSYPTGWGDNSPLHF
>TRBJ1-1|TRBD1|few|TRBV18
TGTGCCAGCTCACGAGACAGGGTAAGACTGAACACTGAAGCTTTCTTT
CASSRDRVRLNTEAFF
>TRBJ1-4|NA|few|TRBV5-1
TGCGCCAGCAGCCATACAGGATCTAATGAAAAACTGTTTTTT
CASSHTGSNEKLFF
>TRBJ1-1|TRBD1|NA|TRBV6-4
TGTGCCTCAAAGCTAGGGACAGGGAACACTGAAGCTTTCTTT
CASKLGTGNTEAFF
>TRBJ2-1|TRBD2|many|TRBV5-4
TGTGCCAGCAGGCAGGGACTAGCCCAAAGCTCCTACAATGAGCAGTTCTTC
CASRQGLAQSSYNEQFF
>TRBJ2-1|NA|few|TRBV2
TGTGCCACTCGACGGGGCGCCAACAATGAGCAGTTCTTC
CATRRGANNEQFF
>TRBJ2-1|TRBD2|few|TRBV11-2
TGTGCCAGCAGCTCTTGGACTAGCGGGAGCTCCTACAATGAGCAGTTCTTC
CASSSWTSGSSYNEQFF
>TRBJ2-1|TRBD2|NA|TRBV6-1
TGTGCCAGCACCGGGGGGGTCTACAATGAGCAGTTCTTC
CASTGGVYNEQFF
>TRBJ2-1|NA|few|TRBV7-8
TGTGCCAGCAGCCCTCTGAGGACACGGGACAATGAGCAGTTCTTC
CASSPLRTRDNEQFF
>TRBJ2-1|TRBD2|NA|TRBV10-3
TGTGCCATCAGTGAGCGGGGGGGCTACAATGAGCAGTTCTTC
CAISERGGYNEQFF
>TRBJ2-3|NA|NA|TRBV18
TGTGCCAGCTCACCCCCGGACAACACAGATACGCAGTATTTT
CASSPPDNTDTQYF
>TRBJ2-5|TRBD1|once|TRBV12-3/TRBV12-4
TGTGCCAGCAGTTTGCCACAGGGGCGTCAAGAGACCCAGTACTTC
CASSLPQGRQETQYF
>TRBJ2-3|NA|NA|TRBV12-3/TRBV12-4
TGTGCCAGCAGCTCCACGCAGTATTTT
CASSSTQYF
>TRBJ1-5|NA|NA|TRBV7-2
TGTGCCAGCAGCTTCGCTCCGAGTCAGCCCCAGCATTTT
CASSFAPSQPQHF
>TRBJ2-7|TRBD1|NA|TRBV27
TGTGCCAGCAGACCCCGGGACAGGGGGCCCTACGAGCAGTACTTC
CASRPRDRGPYEQYF
>TRBJ2-3|TRBD2|NA|TRBV7-8
TGTGCCAGCAGATTTGGCCTAGCGGGGCACACTAGCACAGATACGCAGTATTTT
CASRFGLAGHTSTDTQYF
>TRBJ2-1|NA|NA|TRBV12-3/TRBV12-4
TGTGCCAGCAGCCACCCCGGTGCGGCTTACAATGAGCAGTTCTTC
CASSHPGAAYNEQFF
>TRBJ1-2|NA|few|TRBV7-9
TGTGCCAGCAGCGTCGGGACTCCTGGCTACACCTTC
CASSVGTPGYTF
>TRBJ1-2|NA|NA|TRBV29-1
TGCAGCGCCCTGGGGACCAACTATGGCTACACCTTC
CSALGTNYGYTF
>TRBJ2-5|TRBD2|NA|TRBV4-1
TGCGCCAGCAGCCAAGATCCGGGGAATAGCGGGGGTTCGTGGGAAGAGACCCAGTACTTC
CASSQDPGNSGGSWEETQYF
>TRBJ1-1|NA|NA|TRBV6-6
TGTGCCAGCAGTTACTGGGGGGGTGGCACTGAAGCTTTCTTT
CASSYWGGGTEAFF
>TRBJ1-6|TRBD1|many|TRBV27
TGTGCCAGCAGCCCTCACAGGGGAAGGTACCCCCTCCACTTT
CASSPHRGRYPLHF
>TRBJ1-1|TRBD1|NA|TRBV7-9
TGTGCCAGCCGACAGGGGGGAAGAACTGAAGCTTTCTTT
CASRQGGRTEAFF
>TRBJ1-1|NA|NA|TRBV28
TGTGCCAGCATTCAGGGATTTAACACTGAAGCTTTCTTT
CASIQGFNTEAFF